This TCR beta chain stems from a study of T cell responses to AZD1222 COVID-19 vaccine. CDR1 and CDR2 from the germline V gene are SGHAT and FQNNGV. This CDR3 has 15 residues. V dropped 3 bases and J dropped 6; count of bases not matched to a gene: 7. Profiled with immunoSEQ multiplex PCR; TCRdb holds only in-frame clones, not every one. The repertoire holds approximately 150,000 clones, with roughly 89% as singletons. The sample holds one count of this clone. The sequencing used peripheral blood, collected on day 0 of AZD1222 vaccination. The chain links TRBV11-2 to TRBJ2-3; TRBD1 matches 9 bases. The clonotype was recovered from an adult in good health. CDR3 sequence reads: CASSFHRGLGDTQYF. The DNA of the CDR3 is TGTGCCAGCAGCTTCCACAGGGGGCTCGGTGATACGCAGTATTTT.